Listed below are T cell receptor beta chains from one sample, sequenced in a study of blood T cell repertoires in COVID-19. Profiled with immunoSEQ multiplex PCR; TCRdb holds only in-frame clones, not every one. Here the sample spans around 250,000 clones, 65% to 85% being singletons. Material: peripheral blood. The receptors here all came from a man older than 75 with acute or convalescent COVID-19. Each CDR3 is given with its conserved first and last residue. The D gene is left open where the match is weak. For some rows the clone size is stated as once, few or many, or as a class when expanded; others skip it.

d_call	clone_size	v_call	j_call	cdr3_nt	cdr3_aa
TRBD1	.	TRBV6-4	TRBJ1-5	TGTGCCAGCAGTAGCGGAGGGGGCTGGGGCAATCAGCCCCAGCATTTT	CASSSGGGWGNQPQHF
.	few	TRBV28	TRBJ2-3	TGTGCCAGCAGCCCGGGTCCCCCACGACGCCCCACAGATACGCAGTATTTT	CASSPGPPRRPTDTQYF
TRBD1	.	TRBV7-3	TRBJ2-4	TGTGCCAGCAGCTCGGGACAGTCATTAGCCAAAAACATTCAGTACTTC	CASSSGQSLAKNIQYF
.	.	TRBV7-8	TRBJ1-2	TGTGCCAGCAGCTTTACTGCCTATGGCTACACCTTC	CASSFTAYGYTF
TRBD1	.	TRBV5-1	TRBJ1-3	TGCGCCAGCAGCCCCGGGACAGAGTCCTCTGGAAACACCATATATTTT	CASSPGTESSGNTIYF
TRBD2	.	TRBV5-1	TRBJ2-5	TGCGCCAGCAGCCGGACCCCTCCGCGGGGGGGTGGATATACCTTCCAAGAGACCCAGTACTTC	CASSRTPPRGGGYTFQETQYF
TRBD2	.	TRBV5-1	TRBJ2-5	TGCGCCAGCAGCCCCGGTGTGCTCGCGCGGGGGGACCAAGAGACCCAGTACTTC	CASSPGVLARGDQETQYF
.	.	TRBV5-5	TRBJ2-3	TGTGCCAGCAGCCGGCGTGGCGGGAAAAGCACAGATACGCAGTATTTT	CASSRRGGKSTDTQYF
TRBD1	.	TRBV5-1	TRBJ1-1	TGCGCCAGCAGCCCCGGACAGGGAGTGAACACTGAAGCTTTCTTT	CASSPGQGVNTEAFF
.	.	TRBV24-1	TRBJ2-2	TGTGCCACCAGTGCTGGGCCCACCGGGGAGCTGTTTTTT	CATSAGPTGELFF
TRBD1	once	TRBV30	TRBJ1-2	TGTGCCTGGAGACCCGGGACAGGGGACGGCTACACCTTC	CAWRPGTGDGYTF
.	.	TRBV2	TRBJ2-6	TGTGCCAGCAGTGAAAGGCAGACTCTAACGGGGGCCAACGTCCTGACTTTC	CASSERQTLTGANVLTF
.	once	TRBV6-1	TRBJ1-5	TGTGCCAGCAGTGAACAGGGCGGCAATCAGCCCCAGCATTTT	CASSEQGGNQPQHF
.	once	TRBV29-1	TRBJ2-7	TGCAGCGTTGAAGACCGGACTATCAGTACCTACGAGCAGTACTTC	CSVEDRTISTYEQYF
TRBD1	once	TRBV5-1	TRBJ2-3	TGCGCCAGCAGCGCCGGACAGGGGGCTGGGGATACGCAGTATTTT	CASSAGQGAGDTQYF
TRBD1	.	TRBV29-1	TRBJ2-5	TGCAGCGTAGTCCAGGGGGACGAGACCCAGTACTTC	CSVVQGDETQYF
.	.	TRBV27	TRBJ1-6	TGTGCCAGCAGTCTCACAGGGTTAGCCCTCCACTTT	CASSLTGLALHF
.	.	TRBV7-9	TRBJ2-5	TGTGCCAGCAGCTTCCCACCCGGGACTCTTATTGAGACCCAGTACTTC	CASSFPPGTLIETQYF
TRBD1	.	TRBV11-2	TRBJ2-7	TGTGCCAGCAGCGACCCCCCCGGACAGGGGGACGAGCAGTACTTC	CASSDPPGQGDEQYF
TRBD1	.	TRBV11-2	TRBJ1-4	TGTGCCAGCAGCCGTGACAGGGGTGAAAAACTGTTTTTT	CASSRDRGEKLFF
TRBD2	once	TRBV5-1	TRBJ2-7	TGCGCCAGCAGCGCGGGGGTCTACGAGCAGTACTTC	CASSAGVYEQYF
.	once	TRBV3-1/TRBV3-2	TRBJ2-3	TGTGCCAGCAGCCCGAGGGGGGATACGCAGTATTTT	CASSPRGDTQYF
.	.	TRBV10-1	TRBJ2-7	TGCGCCAGCAGTGACCTTTACGAGCAGTACTTC	CASSDLYEQYF
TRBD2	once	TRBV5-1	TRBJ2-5	TGCGCCAGCAGCTTGCCCGGACTAGGCGGAGAGACCCAGTACTTC	CASSLPGLGGETQYF
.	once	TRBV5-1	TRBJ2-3	TGCGCCAGCAGCCCCGCTGGCCTAGGTGCATATACGCAGTATTTT	CASSPAGLGAYTQYF
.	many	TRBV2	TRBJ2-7	TGTGCCAGCAGAACAGGGCGCTACGAGCAGTACTTC	CASRTGRYEQYF
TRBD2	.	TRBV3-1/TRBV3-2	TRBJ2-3	TGTGCCAGCAGCCCCGGAAAGCGGGGTTTAGGCACAGATACGCAGTATTTT	CASSPGKRGLGTDTQYF
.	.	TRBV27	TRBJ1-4	TGTGCCAGCAAGGCTTATCAGGCGGGGTCGGGTGAAAAACTGTTTTTT	CASKAYQAGSGEKLFF
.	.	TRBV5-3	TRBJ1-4	TGTGCCAGAAGCTTTGACGGGAGAGGAGAAAAACTGTTTTTT	CARSFDGRGEKLFF
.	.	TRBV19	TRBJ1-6	TGTGCCAGTACCCCCCGACGAGGTAATTCACCCCTCCACTTT	CASTPRRGNSPLHF
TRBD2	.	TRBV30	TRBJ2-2	TGTGGACTAGCGGGAAACACCGGGGAGCTGTTTTTT	CGLAGNTGELFF
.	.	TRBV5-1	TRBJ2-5	TGCGCCAGCAGCAGGTTTCCCCTAGAGGAGACCCAGTACTTC	CASSRFPLEETQYF
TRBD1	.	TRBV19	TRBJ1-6	TGTGCCAGTACCGAATGGACAGGGGGCGGGTCACCCCTCCACTTT	CASTEWTGGGSPLHF
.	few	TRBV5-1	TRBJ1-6	TGCGCCAGCAGCTTGGACAGGTGGACCTATAATTCACCCCTCCACTTT	CASSLDRWTYNSPLHF
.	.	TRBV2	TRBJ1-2	TGTGCCAGCAGTACCAAGGACAGTCTCTATGGCTACACCTTC	CASSTKDSLYGYTF
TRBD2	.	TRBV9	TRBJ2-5	TGTGCCAGCAGCGAGACTAGCGGGAGGGGCCAAGAGACCCAGTACTTC	CASSETSGRGQETQYF
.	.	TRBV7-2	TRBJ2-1	TGTGCCAGCAGTCCTACCGCGGGGTCCTACAATGAGCAGTTCTTC	CASSPTAGSYNEQFF